This T cell receptor (beta chain) was captured in a study of neoadjuvant anti-PD-1 for oral cavity cancer. Study at large: Around day 43, patients without progression received a fourth nivolumab dose before surgery.

The repertoire was sequenced with immunoSEQ multiplex PCR; TCRdb's copy has only in-frame clones and lacks some. The sample includes over 30,000 clones, 80% to 90% of them seen just once. CDR1 and CDR2 from the germline V gene are SGHNT and YENEEA. With 5 bases removed from V and 4 bases from J, the gap between germline ends came to 11 bases. This CDR3 is 13 amino acids long. V gene TRBV11-3 combines with J gene TRBJ2-5; D gene ambiguous. The input for sequencing was PBMCs, taken before nivolumab (anti-PD-1) treatment. The clonotype comes from a person aged 35-79 years with oral cavity squamous cell carcinoma. The DNA for the CDR3 is TGTGCCAGCAGCCAAGGGTGGAGAGAGACCCAGTACTTC. It yields the protein CASSQGWRETQYF.